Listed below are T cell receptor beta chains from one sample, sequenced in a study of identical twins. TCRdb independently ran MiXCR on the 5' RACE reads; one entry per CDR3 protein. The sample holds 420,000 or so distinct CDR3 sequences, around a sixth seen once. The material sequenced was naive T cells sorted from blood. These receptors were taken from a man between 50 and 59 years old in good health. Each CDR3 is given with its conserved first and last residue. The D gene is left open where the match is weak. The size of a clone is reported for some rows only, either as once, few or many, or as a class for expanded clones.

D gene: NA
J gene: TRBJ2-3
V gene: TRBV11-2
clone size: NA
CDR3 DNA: TGTGCCAGCAGCTTAGGTCTGAAAAGCACAGATACGCAGTATTTT
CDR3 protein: CASSLGLKSTDTQYF

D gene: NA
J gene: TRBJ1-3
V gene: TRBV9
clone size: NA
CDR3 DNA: TGTGCCAGCAGCGTGGGGACGGGTAGACCTGGAAACACCATATATTTT
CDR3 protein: CASSVGTGRPGNTIYF

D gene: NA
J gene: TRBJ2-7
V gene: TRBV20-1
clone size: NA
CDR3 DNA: TGCAGTGCGGCGAACAGGGTCCAGTACGAGCAGTACTTC
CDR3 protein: CSAANRVQYEQYF

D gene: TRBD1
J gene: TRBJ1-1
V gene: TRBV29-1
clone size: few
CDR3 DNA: TGCAGCGTTGCCCCCCCAGGGGGGGCCACTCGAGCTTTCTTT
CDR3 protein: CSVAPPGGATRAFF

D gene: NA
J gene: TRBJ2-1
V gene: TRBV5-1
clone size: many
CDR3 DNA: TGCGCCAGCAGCCCCCTCCCCGACAGTTACAATGAGCAGTTCTTC
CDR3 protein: CASSPLPDSYNEQFF

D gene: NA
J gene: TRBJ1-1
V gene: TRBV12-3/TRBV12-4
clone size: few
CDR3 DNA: TGTGCCAGCACCTCAGGCCCCTTTGGCATCCAAGCTTTCTTT
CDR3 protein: CASTSGPFGIQAFF

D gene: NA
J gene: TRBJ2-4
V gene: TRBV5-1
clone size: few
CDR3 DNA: TGCGCCAGCAGCTTGGAAGGAGGGGCGGCCAAAAACATTCAGTACTTC
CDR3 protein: CASSLEGGAAKNIQYF

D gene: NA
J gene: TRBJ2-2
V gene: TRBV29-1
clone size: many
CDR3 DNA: TGCAGCGTTCTCCACCCGGGAGACGCGAACACCGGGGAGCTGTTTTTT
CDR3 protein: CSVLHPGDANTGELFF

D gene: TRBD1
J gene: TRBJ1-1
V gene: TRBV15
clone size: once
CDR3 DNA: TGTGCCACCAGCAGAGATTATTCGGGGACAGCGATGAACACTGAAGCTTTCTTT
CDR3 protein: CATSRDYSGTAMNTEAFF

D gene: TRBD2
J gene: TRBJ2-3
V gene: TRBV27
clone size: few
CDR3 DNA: TGTGCCAGCAGTTCGGTAGCGGGAGGGCCAAAAGATACGCAGTATTTT
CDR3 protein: CASSSVAGGPKDTQYF

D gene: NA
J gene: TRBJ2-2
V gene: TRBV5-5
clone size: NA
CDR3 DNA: TGTGCCAGCAGCGTGGGGGCAGGGGCGAGCACCGGGGAGCTGTTTTTT
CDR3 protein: CASSVGAGASTGELFF

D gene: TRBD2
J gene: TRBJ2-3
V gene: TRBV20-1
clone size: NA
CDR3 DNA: TGCAGTGCTAGGCGGGGACAGGGACCTTCAACTAGCGGGAGTCCTACTAGCACAGATACGCAGTATTTT
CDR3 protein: CSARRGQGPSTSGSPTSTDTQYF

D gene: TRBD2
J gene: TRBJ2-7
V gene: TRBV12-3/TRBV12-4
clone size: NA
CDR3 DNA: TGTGCCAGCAGTTTAGTAGCGGGAGTCTACGAGCAGTACTTC
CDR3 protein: CASSLVAGVYEQYF

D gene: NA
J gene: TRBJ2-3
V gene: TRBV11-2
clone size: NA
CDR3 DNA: TGTGCCAGCAGCTACCGAGGGCGGGTAGGCACAGATACGCAGTATTTT
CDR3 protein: CASSYRGRVGTDTQYF

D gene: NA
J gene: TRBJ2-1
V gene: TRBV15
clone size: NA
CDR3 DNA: TGTGCCACCAGCAGAGGCGGCGGTTACAATGAGCAGTTCTTC
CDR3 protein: CATSRGGGYNEQFF

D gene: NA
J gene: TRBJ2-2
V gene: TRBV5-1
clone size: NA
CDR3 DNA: TGCGCCAGCAGAGCGCCAGCGGTGGGGGCCCGCACCGGGGAGCTGTTTTTT
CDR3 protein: CASRAPAVGARTGELFF

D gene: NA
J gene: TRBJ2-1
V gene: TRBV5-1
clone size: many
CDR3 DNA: TGCGCCAGCAGCTTGGGATCCAGAAACAATGAGCAGTTCTTC
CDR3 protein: CASSLGSRNNEQFF

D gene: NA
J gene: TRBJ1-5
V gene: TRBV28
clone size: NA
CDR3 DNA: TGTGCCAGCAGTGACTATACAGAGGGCAATCAGCCCCAGCATTTT
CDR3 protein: CASSDYTEGNQPQHF

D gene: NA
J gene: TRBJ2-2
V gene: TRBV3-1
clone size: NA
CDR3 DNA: TGTGCCAGCAGCCGACAGAGCGCGAACACCGGGGAGCTGTTTTTT
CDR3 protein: CASSRQSANTGELFF

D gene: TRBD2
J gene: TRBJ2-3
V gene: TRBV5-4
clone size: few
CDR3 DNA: TGTGCCAGCAGCCGGGGACTAGCGGGAGTTTTAGCAGATACGCAGTATTTT
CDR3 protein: CASSRGLAGVLADTQYF

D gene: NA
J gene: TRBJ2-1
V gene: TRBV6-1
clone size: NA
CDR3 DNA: TGTGCCAGCAGTGCCCTCGGAACGGGAGCATCCTACAATGAGCAGTTCTTC
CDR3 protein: CASSALGTGASYNEQFF

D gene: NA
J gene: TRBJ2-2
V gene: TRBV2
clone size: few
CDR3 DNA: TGTGCCAGCAGGGAACCAGACGGGCACGGGGAGCTGTTTTTT
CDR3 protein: CASREPDGHGELFF

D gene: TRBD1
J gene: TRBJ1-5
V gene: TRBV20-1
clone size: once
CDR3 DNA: TGCAGTGCTAGAGACGGGACAGGGGGCGGTCAGCCCCAGCATTTT
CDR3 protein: CSARDGTGGGQPQHF

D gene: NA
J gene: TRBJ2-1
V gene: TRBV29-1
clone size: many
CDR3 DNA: TGCAGCGTTGAAATTAGGTACGCCAATGAGCAGTTCTTC
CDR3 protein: CSVEIRYANEQFF

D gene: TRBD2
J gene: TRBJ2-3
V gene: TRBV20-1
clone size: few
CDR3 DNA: TGCAGTGCTAGAATCGGACTAGCGGGTTACACAGATACGCAGTATTTT
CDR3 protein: CSARIGLAGYTDTQYF

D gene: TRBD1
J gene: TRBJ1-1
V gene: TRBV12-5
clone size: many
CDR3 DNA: TGTGCTAGTGGTTTGGACCCGACAGGGAAACACCCTGAAGCTTTCTTT
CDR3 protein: CASGLDPTGKHPEAFF

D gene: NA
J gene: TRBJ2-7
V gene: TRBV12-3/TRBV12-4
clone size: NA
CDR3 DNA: TGTGCCAGCAGTTGGGGCGTTACCTACGAGCAGTACTTC
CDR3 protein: CASSWGVTYEQYF

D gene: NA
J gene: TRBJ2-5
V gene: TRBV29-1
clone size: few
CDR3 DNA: TGCAGCGTTGAAGATAGCTGGGGCGGCCAAGAGACCCAGTACTTC
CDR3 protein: CSVEDSWGGQETQYF

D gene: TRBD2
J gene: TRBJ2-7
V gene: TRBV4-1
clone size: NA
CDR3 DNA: TGCGCCAGCAGCCACGGGGGGGCAGGAAACTCCTACGAGCAGTACTTC
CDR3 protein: CASSHGGAGNSYEQYF

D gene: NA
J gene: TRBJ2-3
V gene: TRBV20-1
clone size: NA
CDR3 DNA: TGCAGTGTCAGACGTACGCGGGGCCTATATAGCACAGATACGCAGTATTTT
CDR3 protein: CSVRRTRGLYSTDTQYF

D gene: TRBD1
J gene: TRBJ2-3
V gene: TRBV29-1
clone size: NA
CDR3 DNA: TGCAGCGTTGAAGCTGGCCCCTTAGACAGGGCCACCACAGATACGCAGTATTTT
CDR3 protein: CSVEAGPLDRATTDTQYF

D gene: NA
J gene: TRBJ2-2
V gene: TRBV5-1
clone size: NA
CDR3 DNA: TGCGCCAGCAGCCCTACTACAGCGAACACCGGGGAGCTGTTTTTT
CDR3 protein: CASSPTTANTGELFF

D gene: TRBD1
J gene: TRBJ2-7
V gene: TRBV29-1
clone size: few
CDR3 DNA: TGCAGCGTTGGGGGACAGGGGACCAACGAGCAGTACTTC
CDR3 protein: CSVGGQGTNEQYF

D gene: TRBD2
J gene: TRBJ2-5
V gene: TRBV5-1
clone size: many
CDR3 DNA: TGCGCCAGCAGCTTGGGTACTAGCGGCGCCCAAGAGACCCAGTACTTC
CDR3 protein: CASSLGTSGAQETQYF

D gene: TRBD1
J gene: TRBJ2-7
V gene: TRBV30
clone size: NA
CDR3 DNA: TGTGCCTGGAAGAGGGGGCGCCGATACGAGCAGTACTTC
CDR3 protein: CAWKRGRRYEQYF

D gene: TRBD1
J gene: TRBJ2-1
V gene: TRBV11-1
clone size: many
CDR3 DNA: TGTGCCAGCAGCCAGGGACAGCACTACAATGAGCAGTTCTTC
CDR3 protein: CASSQGQHYNEQFF

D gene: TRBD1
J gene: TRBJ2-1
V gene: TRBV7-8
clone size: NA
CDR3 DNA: TGTGCCAGCAGCGCCGGGACAGGGGAACACAATGAGCAGTTCTTC
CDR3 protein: CASSAGTGEHNEQFF

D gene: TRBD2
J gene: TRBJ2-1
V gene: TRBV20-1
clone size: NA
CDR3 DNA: TGCAGTGCGGAAGGGACTAGCGGGAGTTCCTACAATGAGCAGTTCTTC
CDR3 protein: CSAEGTSGSSYNEQFF

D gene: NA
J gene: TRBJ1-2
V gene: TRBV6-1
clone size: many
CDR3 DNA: TGTGCCAGCAGCCTCGGGGGGGCCCTCGATGGCTACACCTTC
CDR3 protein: CASSLGGALDGYTF

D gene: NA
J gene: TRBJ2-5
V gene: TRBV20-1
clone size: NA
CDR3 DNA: TGCAGTGTCGGGGAGGCAGGCCCAGGAGAGACCCAGTACTTC
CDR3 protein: CSVGEAGPGETQYF

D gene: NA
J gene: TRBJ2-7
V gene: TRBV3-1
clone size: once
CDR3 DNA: TGTGCCAGCAGGGCCTGGGCCGCGAGCTCCTACGAGCAGTACTTC
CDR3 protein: CASRAWAASSYEQYF

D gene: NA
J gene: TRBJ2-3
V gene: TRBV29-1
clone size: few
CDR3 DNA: TGCAGCGTTGTTGCATGGAGGAGCACAGATACGCAGTATTTT
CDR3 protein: CSVVAWRSTDTQYF